The 22 T cell receptor beta chains below all came from one sample that was sequenced in a study of control samples from healthy donors and cancer patients (dated by TCRdb to 2020 to 2022). Library preparation employed the immunoSEQ multiplex PCR assay. What TCRdb holds here is the immuneACCESS table cut down to in-frame rearrangements. Part of the clones is not present; checked against another copy, under half of the missing clones reflect an unresolved V gene, and the others are unexplained. This sample holds approximately 140,000 clones; 80% to 95% were observed only once. The leading ten clones occupy roughly 12% of the sample. The sequenced sample was blood. The receptors come from a man aged 25 to 45 in good health.

This CDR3 is CASSQFRGLNNEQFF. In DNA, the CDR3 is TGCGCCAGCAGCCAATTCCGGGGCTTAAACAATGAGCAGTTCTTC. The chain is built from TRBV4-1 and TRBJ2-1, with D perhaps being TRBD1 or TRBD2 (5 bases each). This CDR3 is 15 amino acids long. The V gene lost 2 bases and the J gene lost 5 bases, with 13 bases spanning the gap. Germline V CDR1 and CDR2: MGHRA, YSYEKL.

This chain joins TRBV3-1 (or the pseudogene TRBV3-2) and TRBJ2-6, with unresolved D. Germline assignment: CDR1 LGHDT and CDR2 YNNKEL (reference sequence). This CDR3 has 14 residues. Trimming took off 3 bases at V and 1 base at J, with 4 bases between the two ends. CDR3 in amino acids: CASSQWSGANVLTF. The CDR3, as DNA: TGTGCCAGCAGCCAGTGGTCTGGGGCCAACGTCCTGACTTTC.

The chain recombines TRBV11-1 with TRBJ2-7, with D possibly matching TRBD2 (5 bases). Trimming removed 1 base at V and 0 bases at J, with 10 bases between. The CDR3 contains 15 residues. CDR1 and CDR2 (germline): SGHAT, FQDESV (reference sequence). The CDR3, as DNA: TGTGCCAGCAGCTTAGTTGGGCTAGCCTCCTACGAGCAGTACTTC. Its translation: CASSLVGLASYEQYF.

V is TRBV15 and J is TRBJ2-1; 13 nucleotides match TRBD2. Germline V gene data show CDR1 as LNHNV and CDR2 as YYDKDF (reference sequence). The CDR3 totals 17 residues. The ends lost 2 bases at V and 6 bases at J; junction bases unmatched: 7. DNA for the CDR3: TGTGCCACCAGCAGAACACTAGCGGGAGGGCCTTTCAATGAGCAGTTCTTC. Protein sequence: CATSRTLAGGPFNEQFF.

The chain carries TRBV4-3 and TRBJ2-2; 11 bases align to TRBD2. The germline gives CDR1 LGHNA, CDR2 YSLEER. This CDR3 has 18 amino acids. The V and J ends lost 0 bases and 4 bases, in that order; junction bases with no gene match: 7. In DNA, the CDR3 is TGCGCCAGCAGCCAAGAGTTGGGACTAGCGGATTTCACCGGGGAGCTGTTTTTT. Protein product: CASSQELGLADFTGELFF.

The chain is built from TRBV6-4 and TRBJ2-3; D is uncertain. V shed 10 bases and J shed 6 bases, with 14 bases lying between them. The germline CDR1 and CDR2 sequences are MRHNA and SNTAGT. This CDR3 region has 12 residues. CDR3 residues: CATIKSRDTQYF. CDR3 DNA sequence: TGTGCCACCATAAAATCGAGGGATACGCAGTATTTT.

The chain combines TRBV5-1 with TRBJ1-6, with D hard to call. The CDR3 contains 15 residues. V was trimmed by 2 bases and J by 8 bases, leaving 14 bases between them. Germline values: CDR1 SGHRS, CDR2 YFSETQ. The DNA for the CDR3 is TGCGCCAGCAGCTTAACCTTGAACGGGGATTCACCCCTCCACTTT. Its translation: CASSLTLNGDSPLHF. The full variable domain, with the rest looked up from reference TRBV5-1 and TRBJ1-6, is KAGVTQTPRYLIKTRGQQVTLSCSPISGHRSVSWYQQTPGQGLQFLFEYFSETQRNKGNFPGRFSGRQFSNSRSEMNVSTLELGDSALYLCASSLTLNGDSPLHFGNGTRLTVT.

The gene calls are TRBV6-2 or TRBV6-3 and TRBJ1-1, with D uncertain. The CDR3 consists of 16 residues. Germline CDR1 and CDR2: MNHEY and SVGEGT. V lost 2 bases and J lost 2, with 15 bases in between. In DNA, the CDR3 is TGTGCCAGCAGTTACATAAGGGAGAAAGGAAACACTGAAGCTTTCTTT. This gives the protein CASSYIREKGNTEAFF.

The chain has TRBV24-1 and TRBJ1-5, with TRBD1 matching 10 bases. The CDR3 has 14 residues. Unmatched junction bases numbered 8, after V lost 12 bases and J lost 4 bases. Germline V gene lookup returns CDR1 KGHDR and CDR2 SFDVKD. CDR3 in amino acids: CAQRQGAGNQPQHF. CDR3 nucleotides: TGTGCCCAGAGACAGGGGGCCGGGAATCAGCCCCAGCATTTT.

V is TRBV7-9 and J is TRBJ2-3; 14 nucleotides line up with TRBD2. This CDR3 has 15 amino acids. Germline V gene sequence: CDR1 SEHNR, CDR2 FQNEAQ (reference sequence). The junction had 6 bases not matched to a gene; V was cut back by 5 bases and J by 8 bases. The CDR3 sequence is CASSLTSGRGGTQYF. Written as DNA, the CDR3 is TGTGCCAGCAGCCTGACTAGCGGGAGGGGCGGTACGCAGTATTTT. Full variable domain (remainder filled in from reference TRBV7-9 and TRBJ2-3): DTGVSQNPRHKITKRGQNVTFRCDPISEHNRLYWYRQTLGQGPEFLTYFQNEAQLEKSRLLSDRFSAERPKGSFSTLEIQRTEQGDSAMYLCASSLTSGRGGTQYFGPGTRLTVL.

The chain links TRBV12-3 or TRBV12-4 to TRBJ2-2; D is unresolved. V lost 3 bases and J 7 bases, leaving 6 bases between the germline ends. CDR3 length: 12 residues. The CDR3 is CASSFTVGELFF. In nucleotides, the CDR3 is TGTGCCAGCAGTTTTACCGTCGGGGAGCTGTTTTTT.

This clone has only a few counts. The chain combines TRBV19 with TRBJ2-1; 11 bases map to TRBD2. The CDR3 totals 15 residues. With V trimmed by 6 bases and J by 4 bases, 5 bases remained unmatched. The germline CDR1 and CDR2 sequences are LNHDA and SQIVND (reference sequence). CDR3 DNA: TGTGCCAGTAGCTCACTAGCGGGAGAGTACAATGAGCAGTTCTTC. Residues: CASSSLAGEYNEQFF.

CDR3 DNA sequence: TGTGCCAGCAGTCCATTTCAAGACAGGGGAAGCCTGAGGTCTTCACCCCTCCACTTT. Translation gives CASSPFQDRGSLRSSPLHF. The chain couples TRBV28 to TRBJ1-6; 8 bases fit TRBD1. Germline lookup yields CDR1 MDHEN and CDR2 SYDVKM. V was clipped by 5 bases and J by 9 bases; unmatched bases: 21. The CDR3 covers 19 residues.

CDR3 nucleotide sequence: TGTGCCAGCAGTTCCGTGGGACTAGCTAGCTCCTACAATGAGCAGTTCTTC. It is translated as CASSSVGLASSYNEQFF. The chain is built from TRBV7-9 and TRBJ2-1, with TRBD2 identical over 9 bases. The CDR3 runs 17 residues. Losses at the gene ends were 6 bases for V and 0 bases for J; bases not matched to a gene: 9. Germline lookup yields CDR1 SEHNR and CDR2 FQNEAQ (reference sequence).

The chain is built from TRBV27 and TRBJ2-2; 12 bases agree with TRBD1. V was pared by 6 bases and J by 1 base, with 15 bases of the junction left unmatched. The CDR3 consists of 20 residues. Germline CDR1 reads MNHEY; CDR2 reads SMNVEV (reference sequence). CDR3 region: CASRGQGAEGHAWNTGELFF. The CDR3 nucleotides read TGTGCCAGCAGGGGACAGGGGGCCGAGGGTCACGCGTGGAACACCGGGGAGCTGTTTTTT.

This chain uses TRBV11-2 with TRBJ2-1; 9 bases are shared with TRBD2. The CDR3 totals 15 residues. V gave up 1 base and J gave up 4 bases; unmatched junction bases: 2. Per the germline V gene, CDR1 is SGHAT and CDR2 is FQNNGV. The CDR3 loop is CASSLGTSGYNEQFF. CDR3 DNA sequence: TGTGCCAGCAGCTTAGGTACTAGCGGGTACAATGAGCAGTTCTTC.

This clone turned up a few times. This rearrangement joins TRBV7-9 to TRBJ2-7; D may be TRBD1 or TRBD2 (5 bases each). V was cut by 5 bases and J by 4 bases, with 12 bases left in between. Germline CDR1 reads SEHNR; CDR2 reads FQNEAQ (reference sequence). The CDR3 contains 13 residues. DNA of the CDR3: TGTGCCAGCAGCATCCGGGACGCTTACGAGCAGTACTTC. It translates to CASSIRDAYEQYF.

The chain carries TRBV3-1 (or the pseudogene TRBV3-2) and TRBJ2-2; D is perhaps TRBD1 (5 bases). V lost 1 base, J lost 2 bases, and 17 bases lay in between. Germline V gives CDR1 LGHDT, CDR2 YNNKEL (reference sequence). The CDR3 sequence is 18 residues long. CDR3 in DNA: TGTGCCAGCAGCCAAGTCTTCGTCGAGACAGTCAACACCGGGGAGCTGTTTTTT. This encodes CASSQVFVETVNTGELFF.

The chain uses TRBV5-1 and TRBJ2-1; 8 nucleotides match TRBD2. Per germline, CDR1 SGHRS and CDR2 YFSETQ. The CDR3 totals 13 residues. V dropped 1 base and J dropped 8; count of bases not matched to a gene: 2. The CDR3 region is CASSLREGDEQFF. The CDR3, as DNA: TGCGCCAGCAGCTTGCGGGAGGGGGATGAGCAGTTCTTC.

The chain is built from TRBV4-1 and TRBJ2-1; 7 bases are shared with TRBD2. V lost 1 base, J lost 3 bases, and 12 bases stayed unmatched. The CDR3 consists of 18 residues. Germline values: CDR1 MGHRA, CDR2 YSYEKL. CDR3: CASSQVGRRLAVYNEQFF. In DNA form, the CDR3 reads TGCGCCAGCAGCCAAGTCGGTCGTAGACTAGCAGTCTACAATGAGCAGTTCTTC.

The V gene is TRBV7-9, the J gene TRBJ1-4; TRBD1 might be the D (5 bases). V gave up 1 base and J gave up 16 bases, with 13 bases separating them. The CDR3 is 12 amino acids. Per germline, CDR1 SEHNR and CDR2 FQNEAQ (reference sequence). The CDR3 protein is CASSLDWGIGFF. The CDR3 DNA sequence: TGTGCCAGCAGCTTAGATTGGGGGATCGGGTTTTTT.

This clone was seen a single time. This rearrangement joins TRBV29-1 to TRBJ1-5; the match to TRBD1 covers 7 bases. CDR1 SQVTM and CDR2 ANQGSEA come from the germline V gene. This CDR3 contains 13 residues. The CDR3 region is CSGKIQGQEAQHF. The CDR3 coding sequence is TGCAGTGGAAAGATACAGGGGCAGGAGGCCCAGCATTTT.